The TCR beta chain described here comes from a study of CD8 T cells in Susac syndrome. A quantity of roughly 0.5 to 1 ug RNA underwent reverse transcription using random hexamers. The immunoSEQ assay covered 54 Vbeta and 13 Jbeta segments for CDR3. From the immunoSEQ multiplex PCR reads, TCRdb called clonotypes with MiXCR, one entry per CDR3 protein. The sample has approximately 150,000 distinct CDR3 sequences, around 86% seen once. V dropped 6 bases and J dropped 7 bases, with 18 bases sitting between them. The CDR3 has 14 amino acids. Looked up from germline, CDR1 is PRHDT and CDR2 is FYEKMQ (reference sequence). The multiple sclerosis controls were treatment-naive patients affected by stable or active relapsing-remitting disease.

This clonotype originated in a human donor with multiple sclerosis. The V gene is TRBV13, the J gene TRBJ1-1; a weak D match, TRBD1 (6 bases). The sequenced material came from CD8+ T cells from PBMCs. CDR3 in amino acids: CASSSRTDVSEAFF. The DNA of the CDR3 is TGTGCCAGCAGTTCGAGGACAGACGTTAGTGAAGCTTTCTTT.